The table lists the clone carrying this T cell receptor beta chain with many counts. This entry comes from a study of response to subunit inactivated influenza vaccine. V trimming: 5 bases; J trimming: 5 bases; junction bases outside the gene matches: 9. CDR3 length equals 16 residues. In TCRdb, the RT-PCR reads were re-called with MiXCR into one record per CDR3 protein. The table has over 450,000 distinct CDR3 sequences, 10% to 15% seen once. The TCR sequence derives from a man in his fifties or sixties who received an inactivated influenza vaccine. The V and J genes are TRBV12-3 or TRBV12-4 and TRBJ2-5; TRBD2 aligns across 12 bases. The sequences come from PBMCs from blood, collected 45 days after vaccination. The CDR3: CASSPTTSGSRETQYF. The DNA of the CDR3 is TGTGCCAGCAGTCCTACGACTAGCGGGAGTCGGGAGACCCAGTACTTC.